This passage covers 11 T cell receptor beta chains from one sample sequenced in a study of T cells in women clearing cervical HPV infection. Generated by immunoSEQ multiplex PCR, the TCRdb table keeps only in-frame clones and is missing some. In total, the table holds about 37,000 clones. The sample consisted of blood buffy coat. The receptors here all came from a woman between 18 and 75 years old with a cervical HPV16 infection that either progressed to CIN3+ or cleared (not recorded which).

Details on this clone: The sequenced fragment ends 3 residues before the CDR3 boundary, so the rest is inferred from the germline J gene. The rearrangement uses TRBV6-2 or TRBV6-3 and TRBJ1-1, with D uncertain. This CDR3 has 13 amino acids. The germline V gene encodes CDR1 MNHEY and CDR2 SVGEGT. Deletions cut 5 bases from V and 1 base from J, with 8 bases between. CDR3 sequence: CASSATANTEAFF. CDR3 bases read: TGTGCCAGCAGTGCTACAGCGAACACTGAA.

Comments on this clone: One end of the junction varies from germline; a read error may be responsible. The read ends 3 residues early relative to the CDR3; the germline J gene fills the gap. This sample includes further DNA sequences coding for the same CDR3. The chain links TRBV30 to TRBJ1-3; D unclear. The length of the CDR3 is 13 residues. Germline V gene data show CDR1 as GTSNPN and CDR2 as SVGIG (reference sequence). The sequenced CDR3 bases are TGTGCCTGGAGCGGTGACTCTGGCAACACT. As protein: CAWSGDSGNT. The whole CDR3 protein reads CAWSGDSGNTIYF.

Concerning this clone itself: Read data end 3 residues before the CDR3 end; the end is taken from the germline J gene. The chain couples TRBV18 to TRBJ2-2; TRBD2 might be the D (6 bases). Germline V gives CDR1 KGHSH, CDR2 LQKENI. This CDR3 spans 15 amino acids. The V end was cut by 3 bases, the J end by 7 bases, with 15 bases between. The CDR3 sequence: CASSPSGLSGGELFF. The covered CDR3 bases are TGTGCCAGCTCACCGTCAGGACTATCGGGCGGGGAG.

A remark on this clone: The DNA ends 3 residues before the CDR3 does, and the rest of the CDR3 is filled in from the germline J gene. The rearrangement joins TRBV5-1 to TRBJ2-2, with D perhaps matching TRBD2 (6 bases). In germline, CDR1 is SGHRS, CDR2 YFSETQ. V lost 0 bases and J 7 bases, leaving 13 bases between the germline ends. The CDR3 runs 15 residues. The covered CDR3 bases are TGCGCCAGCAGCTTGGCCGGAGGGGTTGACGGGGAG. Amino acid sequence: CASSLAGGVDGE. The whole CDR3 is CASSLAGGVDGELFF. Full variable domain (remainder filled in from reference TRBV5-1 and TRBJ2-2): KAGVTQTPRYLIKTRGQQVTLSCSPISGHRSVSWYQQTPGQGLQFLFEYFSETQRNKGNFPGRFSGRQFSNSRSEMNVSTLELGDSALYLCASSLAGGVDGELFFGEGSRLTVL.

Details on this clone: The read finishes 3 residues shy of the CDR3 end, and the germline J gene is used to complete it. The gene calls are TRBV5-5 and TRBJ1-4; D remains ambiguous. The CDR3 length is 15 residues. V dropped 1 base and J dropped 1 base, with 8 bases sitting between them. The germline V gene encodes CDR1 SGHKS and CDR2 YYEKEE (reference sequence). The sequenced part of the CDR3 DNA is TGTGCCAGCAGCTTGTATAGGGTAACTAATGAAAAA. Translated, it gives CASSLYRVTNEK. The CDR3 as a whole reads CASSLYRVTNEKLFF.

A word on this clone: The missing CDR3 end, 3 residues past where the read stops, is filled in from the germline J gene. This sequence joins TRBV19 and TRBJ2-3; D is uncertain. Between the trimmed V and J ends, which lost 5 bases and 4 bases, there was a span of 25 bases. CDR3 length equals 18 residues. Germline V lookup: CDR1 LNHDA, CDR2 SQIVND (reference sequence). CDR3 DNA, as far as it was read: TGTGCCAGTAGTCCCCGCCTGGCCGCGAAGGGTTCGGCAGATACG. Encoded protein: CASSPRLAAKGSADT. The entire CDR3 reads CASSPRLAAKGSADTQYF.

With regard to this clone: The DNA ends 3 residues before the CDR3 does, and the rest of the CDR3 is filled in from the germline J gene. The V gene is TRBV5-1, the J gene TRBJ2-7; perhaps TRBD2 as D (5 bases). V was clipped by 5 bases and J by 2 bases, with 8 bases between them. Germline V gene data show CDR1 as SGHRS and CDR2 as YFSETQ. The CDR3 totals 12 residues. CDR3 residues: CASSSGTYEQYF. Partial CDR3 DNA: TGCGCCAGCAGTTCGGGGACCTACGAG.

Notes on this clone: The read stops 3 residues short of the end of the CDR3; the missing end is completed from the germline J gene. V is TRBV20-1 and J is TRBJ1-1; D unresolved. Germline values: CDR1 DFQATT, CDR2 SNEGSKA (reference sequence). The CDR3 is made up of 10 amino acids. The CDR3 sequence is CSATGLQAFF. The CDR3 DNA, read in part, is TGCAGTGCCACCGGGTTACAA.

As for this clone: With the read ending 3 residues before the CDR3 end, the germline J gene is used to fill in that end. The V call is TRBV11-1, the J call TRBJ2-7; D might be TRBD1 (6 bases). The CDR3 sequence is 12 residues long. CDR1 is SGHAT and CDR2 is FQDESV in the germline V gene (reference sequence). Trimming pared 5 bases from V and 5 bases from J, leaving 10 bases between. CDR3 residues: CASSVNRDEQYF. Incomplete CDR3 DNA: TGTGCCAGCAGCGTGAACAGGGACGAG.

Concerning this clone: The germline gene is not matched at one end of the junction; a read error may be the cause. Read data end 3 residues before the CDR3 end; the end is taken from the germline J gene. The rearrangement uses TRBV4-2 and TRBJ2-3, with D tentatively TRBD1 (5 bases). The CDR3 runs to 15 residues. Germline V gene lookup returns CDR1 LGHNA and CDR2 YNFKEQ. CDR3 bases read: TGCGCCAGCAGCCATGGGGCCGATTTCACAGATACG. It translates to CASSHGADFTDT. The full-length CDR3 reads as CASSHGADFTDTQYF.

Of note for this clone: The CDR3 end is not reached by the read, which stops 3 residues before it; the germline J gene fills it in. The chain uses TRBV4-2 and TRBJ1-2, with D maybe TRBD1 (6 bases). V lost 0 bases to trimming and J lost 2 bases, with 10 bases between them. Germline CDR1 LGHNA, CDR2 YNFKEQ. The CDR3 has 15 amino acids. CDR3 DNA (partial): TGTGCCAGCAGCCAAGATACAGGGAAGAACTATGGC. Encoded protein: CASSQDTGKNYG. The complete CDR3 reads CASSQDTGKNYGYTF.